A selection of T cell receptor beta chains follows, all from one sample in a study of blood T cell repertoires in COVID-19. Repertoires were generated with immunoSEQ multiplex PCR, while TCRdb's copy carries only in-frame clones and drops some. The top ten hold roughly 20% of the sample, which has approximately 200,000 clones, 85% seen once. Sample: PBMCs or T cells enriched from blood (not recorded which). The receptors were gathered from a middle-aged man who had recovered from COVID-19. CDR3s include the opening cysteine and the closing phenylalanine or tryptophan. A D gene is named only where the DNA matches it firmly. The listing skips clone size in some rows; elsewhere it reads once, few, many or a size class.

cdr3_aa: CASSQVRRWHEQYF; cdr3_nt: TGTGCCAGCAGCCAAGTAAGGCGGTGGCACGAGCAGTACTTC; clone_size: once; d_call: -; v_call: TRBV5-6; j_call: TRBJ2-7
cdr3_aa: CASSRERQETQYF; cdr3_nt: TGTGCCAGCAGTCGGGAGCGCCAAGAGACCCAGTACTTC; clone_size: -; d_call: -; v_call: TRBV7-8; j_call: TRBJ2-5
cdr3_aa: CASSFGSYEQYF; cdr3_nt: TGTGCCAGCAGTTTCGGTTCCTACGAGCAGTACTTC; clone_size: -; d_call: -; v_call: TRBV12-3/TRBV12-4; j_call: TRBJ2-7
cdr3_aa: CASGTSLYNEQFF; cdr3_nt: TGTGCCAGCGGGACTAGCCTCTACAATGAGCAGTTCTTC; clone_size: -; d_call: TRBD2; v_call: TRBV28; j_call: TRBJ2-1
cdr3_aa: CASSLASEKNYGYTF; cdr3_nt: TGTGCCAGCAGCTTAGCTTCCGAGAAGAACTATGGCTACACCTTC; clone_size: -; d_call: -; v_call: TRBV11-3; j_call: TRBJ1-2
cdr3_aa: CSASTGFTGELFF; cdr3_nt: TGCAGCGCCTCGACGGGTTTCACCGGGGAGCTGTTTTTT; clone_size: -; d_call: -; v_call: TRBV29-1; j_call: TRBJ2-2
cdr3_aa: CATSSDQRLGGEQYF; cdr3_nt: TGTGCCACCAGCAGTGATCAGAGATTAGGGGGTGAGCAGTACTTC; clone_size: -; d_call: -; v_call: TRBV15; j_call: TRBJ2-7
cdr3_aa: CASSSGPGEGYTF; cdr3_nt: TGTGCCAGCAGTTCCGGGCCAGGGGAAGGCTACACCTTC; clone_size: -; d_call: -; v_call: TRBV12-3/TRBV12-4; j_call: TRBJ1-2
cdr3_aa: CASRPGGGGIQETQYF; cdr3_nt: TGTGCCAGCCGCCCGGGGGGCGGTGGGATCCAAGAGACCCAGTACTTC; clone_size: -; d_call: -; v_call: TRBV4-2; j_call: TRBJ2-5
cdr3_aa: CASSTPGTGYQETQYF; cdr3_nt: TGTGCCAGTAGTACACCCGGGACAGGATACCAAGAGACCCAGTACTTC; clone_size: -; d_call: TRBD1; v_call: TRBV19; j_call: TRBJ2-5
cdr3_aa: CASSYRDRGNQPQHF; cdr3_nt: TGTGCCAGCAGTTACCGGGACAGGGGGAATCAGCCCCAGCATTTT; clone_size: -; d_call: TRBD1; v_call: TRBV6-2/TRBV6-3; j_call: TRBJ1-5
cdr3_aa: CASSIQGSVNTEAFF; cdr3_nt: TGTGCCAGCAGCATACAGGGTAGTGTGAACACTGAAGCTTTCTTT; clone_size: few; d_call: -; v_call: TRBV7-2; j_call: TRBJ1-1
cdr3_aa: CAISVGSRLSDEQFF; cdr3_nt: TGTGCCATCAGTGTGGGCAGCCGACTTAGCGACGAGCAGTTCTTC; clone_size: -; d_call: -; v_call: TRBV10-3; j_call: TRBJ2-1
cdr3_aa: CASSSEGGATEAFF; cdr3_nt: TGCGCCAGCAGCTCCGAAGGGGGAGCCACTGAAGCTTTCTTT; clone_size: -; d_call: -; v_call: TRBV5-1; j_call: TRBJ1-1
cdr3_aa: CASSYAGAPETQYF; cdr3_nt: TGTGCCAGCAGTTACGCAGGGGCCCCAGAGACCCAGTACTTC; clone_size: -; d_call: -; v_call: TRBV6-2/TRBV6-3; j_call: TRBJ2-5
cdr3_aa: CASSAQGEKSPLHF; cdr3_nt: TGCGCCAGCAGCGCACAGGGGGAAAAATCACCCCTCCACTTT; clone_size: few; d_call: TRBD1; v_call: TRBV5-1; j_call: TRBJ1-6
cdr3_aa: CASAPDRGSGTEAFF; cdr3_nt: TGTGCTAGTGCCCCGGACAGGGGGTCGGGCACTGAAGCTTTCTTT; clone_size: few; d_call: TRBD1; v_call: TRBV12-5; j_call: TRBJ1-1
cdr3_aa: CASSSTSSREQYF; cdr3_nt: TGTGCCAGCAGTTCGACTAGCTCTCGGGAGCAGTACTTC; clone_size: -; d_call: TRBD2; v_call: TRBV6-5; j_call: TRBJ2-7
cdr3_aa: CASSSTRGSTDTQYF; cdr3_nt: TGTGCCAGCAGCTCAACCAGGGGTAGCACAGATACGCAGTATTTT; clone_size: -; d_call: -; v_call: TRBV7-3; j_call: TRBJ2-3
cdr3_aa: CASSSTRQDYEQYF; cdr3_nt: TGTGCCAGCAGCTCAACGAGACAGGACTACGAGCAGTACTTC; clone_size: -; d_call: -; v_call: TRBV2; j_call: TRBJ2-7
cdr3_aa: CASSRETQYF; cdr3_nt: TGTGCCAGCAGTCGAGAGACCCAGTACTTC; clone_size: -; d_call: -; v_call: TRBV6-2/TRBV6-3; j_call: TRBJ2-5
cdr3_aa: CASPPLAANTGELFF; cdr3_nt: TGTGCCAGCCCCCCCCTAGCGGCGAACACCGGGGAGCTGTTTTTT; clone_size: -; d_call: TRBD2; v_call: TRBV7-9; j_call: TRBJ2-2
cdr3_aa: CASSLGGAGVGYEQYF; cdr3_nt: TGTGCCAGCAGCCTTGGCGGGGCGGGAGTTGGGTACGAGCAGTACTTC; clone_size: -; d_call: TRBD2; v_call: TRBV9; j_call: TRBJ2-7
cdr3_aa: CASSGDRGLGQPQHF; cdr3_nt: TGTGCCAGCAGTGGCGACAGGGGGTTAGGTCAGCCCCAGCATTTT; clone_size: -; d_call: TRBD1; v_call: TRBV2; j_call: TRBJ1-5
cdr3_aa: CASSVGPPGRGADTQYF; cdr3_nt: TGTGCCAGCAGCGTAGGTCCCCCCGGGAGGGGGGCAGATACGCAGTATTTT; clone_size: -; d_call: TRBD2; v_call: TRBV9; j_call: TRBJ2-3
cdr3_aa: CASSDEAIGYTF; cdr3_nt: TGTGCCAGCAGCGATGAGGCCATAGGCTACACCTTC; clone_size: -; d_call: -; v_call: TRBV2; j_call: TRBJ1-2
cdr3_aa: CASSQGQGSGNTIYF; cdr3_nt: TGTGCCAGCAGCCAAGGACAGGGTTCTGGAAACACCATATATTTT; clone_size: -; d_call: TRBD1; v_call: TRBV3-1/TRBV3-2; j_call: TRBJ1-3
cdr3_aa: CASSVTSGNTGELFF; cdr3_nt: TGTGCCAGCAGCGTTACTAGCGGAAACACCGGGGAGCTGTTTTTT; clone_size: -; d_call: TRBD2; v_call: TRBV9; j_call: TRBJ2-2
cdr3_aa: CASSQGERDSYGYTF; cdr3_nt: TGTGCCAGCAGCCAAGGGGAGAGGGACAGCTATGGCTACACCTTC; clone_size: -; d_call: TRBD1; v_call: TRBV4-2; j_call: TRBJ1-2
cdr3_aa: CASSFQQGRSTDTQYF; cdr3_nt: TGCGCCAGCAGCTTCCAACAGGGGCGAAGCACAGATACGCAGTATTTT; clone_size: -; d_call: TRBD1; v_call: TRBV5-1; j_call: TRBJ2-3
cdr3_aa: CASSITWGGTYEQYF; cdr3_nt: TGTGCCAGTAGTATTACGTGGGGCGGAACCTACGAGCAGTACTTC; clone_size: -; d_call: -; v_call: TRBV19; j_call: TRBJ2-7
cdr3_aa: CASSRGGYEQYF; cdr3_nt: TGTGCCAGTAGTAGGGGGGGCTACGAGCAGTACTTC; clone_size: -; d_call: TRBD2; v_call: TRBV19; j_call: TRBJ2-7
cdr3_aa: CASSLELAGASTDTQYF; cdr3_nt: TGTGCCAGCAGCTTAGAACTAGCGGGGGCTAGCACAGATACGCAGTATTTT; clone_size: once; d_call: TRBD2; v_call: TRBV7-3; j_call: TRBJ2-3
cdr3_aa: CASSIVPGGDQPQHF; cdr3_nt: TGTGCCAGTAGTATAGTTCCGGGAGGGGATCAGCCCCAGCATTTT; clone_size: -; d_call: -; v_call: TRBV19; j_call: TRBJ1-5
cdr3_aa: CASSLGAAGNTIYF; cdr3_nt: TGCGCCAGCAGCTTGGGGGCAGCTGGAAACACCATATATTTT; clone_size: -; d_call: -; v_call: TRBV5-1; j_call: TRBJ1-3
cdr3_aa: CASSAGTSGYEQYF; cdr3_nt: TGTGCCAGCAGCGCCGGGACTAGCGGGTACGAGCAGTACTTC; clone_size: -; d_call: TRBD2; v_call: TRBV5-6; j_call: TRBJ2-7
cdr3_aa: CASSPTPTDTQYF; cdr3_nt: TGTGCCAGCAGCCCTACTCCCACAGATACGCAGTATTTT; clone_size: -; d_call: -; v_call: TRBV3-1/TRBV3-2; j_call: TRBJ2-3